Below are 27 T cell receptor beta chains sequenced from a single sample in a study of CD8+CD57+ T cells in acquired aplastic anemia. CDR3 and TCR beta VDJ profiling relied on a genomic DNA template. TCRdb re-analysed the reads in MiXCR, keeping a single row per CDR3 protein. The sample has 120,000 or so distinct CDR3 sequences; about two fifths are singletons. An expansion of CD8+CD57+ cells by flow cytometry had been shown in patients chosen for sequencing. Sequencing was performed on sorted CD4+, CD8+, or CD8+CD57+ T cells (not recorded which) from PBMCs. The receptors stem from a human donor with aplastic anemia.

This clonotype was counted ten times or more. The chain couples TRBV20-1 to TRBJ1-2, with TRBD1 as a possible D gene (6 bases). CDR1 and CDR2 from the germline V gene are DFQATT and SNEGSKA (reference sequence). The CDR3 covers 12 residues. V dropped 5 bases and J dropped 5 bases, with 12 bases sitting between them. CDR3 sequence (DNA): TGCAGTGCTCCAAGGGGGACTTATGGCTACACCTTC. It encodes CSAPRGTYGYTF.

CDR3 nucleotides: TGTGCCATCAGTGACAACAGGGTACCGGCTTTCTTT. Protein product: CAISDNRVPAFF. This chain connects TRBV10-3 to TRBJ1-1; possible D gene TRBD1, 6 bases. V gave up 3 bases and J gave up 11 bases, with 13 bases separating them. The germline V gene has CDR1 ENHRY and CDR2 SYGVKD. The CDR3 is made up of 12 amino acids.

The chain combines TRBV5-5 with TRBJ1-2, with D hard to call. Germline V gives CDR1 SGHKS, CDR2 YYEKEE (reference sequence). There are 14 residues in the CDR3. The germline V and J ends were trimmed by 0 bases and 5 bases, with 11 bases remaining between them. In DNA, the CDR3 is TGTGCCAGCAGCTTGGGTGCAATTCAATATGGCTACACCTTC. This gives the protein CASSLGAIQYGYTF.

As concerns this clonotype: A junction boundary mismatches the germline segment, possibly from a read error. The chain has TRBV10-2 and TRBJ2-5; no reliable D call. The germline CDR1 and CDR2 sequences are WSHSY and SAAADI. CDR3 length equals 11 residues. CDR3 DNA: TGTGCCAGCAGTCTACAAGAGACCCGGTACTTC. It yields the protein CASSLQETRYF.

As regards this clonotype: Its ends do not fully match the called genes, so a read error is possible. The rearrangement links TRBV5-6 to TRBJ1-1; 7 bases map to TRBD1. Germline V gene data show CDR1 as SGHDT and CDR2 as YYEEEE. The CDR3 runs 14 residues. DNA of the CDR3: TGTGCCAACAGCTCGTCGAGGGGGCACACTGAGGCTTTCTTT. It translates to CANSSSRGHTEAFF. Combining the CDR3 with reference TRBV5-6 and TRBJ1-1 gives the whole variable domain DAGVTQSPTHLIKTRGQQVTLRCSPKSGHDTVSWYQQALGQGPQFIFQYYEEEERQRGNFPDRFSGHQFPNYSSELNVNALLLGDSALYLCANSSSRGHTEAFFGQGTRLTVV.

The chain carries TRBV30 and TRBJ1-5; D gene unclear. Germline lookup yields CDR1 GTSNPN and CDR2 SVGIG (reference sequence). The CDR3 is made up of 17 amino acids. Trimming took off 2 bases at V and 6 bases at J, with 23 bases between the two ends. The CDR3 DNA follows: TGTGCCTGGAGTTCGCCCCCCGGGCCTCTTGGTGGTCAGCCCCAGCATTTT. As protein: CAWSSPPGPLGGQPQHF. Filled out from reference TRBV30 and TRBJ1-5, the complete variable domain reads SQTIHQWPATLVQPVGSPLSLECTVEGTSNPNLYWYRQAAGRGLQLLFYSVGIGQISSEVPQNLSASRPQDRQFILSSKKLLLSDSGFYLCAWSSPPGPLGGQPQHFGDGTRLSIL.

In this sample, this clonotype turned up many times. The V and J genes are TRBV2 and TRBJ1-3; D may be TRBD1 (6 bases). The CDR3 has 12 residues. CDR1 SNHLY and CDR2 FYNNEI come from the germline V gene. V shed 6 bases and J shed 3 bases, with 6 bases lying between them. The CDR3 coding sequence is TGTGCCAGCAGGACAGGTGGAAACACCATATATTTT. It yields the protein CASRTGGNTIYF.

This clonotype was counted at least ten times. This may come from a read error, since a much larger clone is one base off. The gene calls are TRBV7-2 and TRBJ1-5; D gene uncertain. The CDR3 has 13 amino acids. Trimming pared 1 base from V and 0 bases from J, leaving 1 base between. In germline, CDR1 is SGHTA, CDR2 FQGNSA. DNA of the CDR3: TGTGCCAGCAGCTTAGTTAGCAATCAGCCCCAGCATTTT. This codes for CASSLVSNQPQHF.

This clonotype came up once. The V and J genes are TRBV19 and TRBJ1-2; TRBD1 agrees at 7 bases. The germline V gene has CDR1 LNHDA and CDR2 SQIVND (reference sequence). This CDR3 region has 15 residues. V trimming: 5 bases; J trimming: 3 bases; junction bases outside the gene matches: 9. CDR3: CASSVIQGRDYGYTF. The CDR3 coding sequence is TGTGCCAGTAGTGTGATACAGGGGCGGGACTATGGCTACACCTTC.

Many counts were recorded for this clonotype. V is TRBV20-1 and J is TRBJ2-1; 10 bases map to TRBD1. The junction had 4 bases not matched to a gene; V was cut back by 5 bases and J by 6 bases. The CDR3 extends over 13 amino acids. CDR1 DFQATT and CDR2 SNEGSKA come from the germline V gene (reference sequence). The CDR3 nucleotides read TGCAGTGCTGAGACAGGGGGCCTCAATGAGCAGTTCTTC. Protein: CSAETGGLNEQFF.

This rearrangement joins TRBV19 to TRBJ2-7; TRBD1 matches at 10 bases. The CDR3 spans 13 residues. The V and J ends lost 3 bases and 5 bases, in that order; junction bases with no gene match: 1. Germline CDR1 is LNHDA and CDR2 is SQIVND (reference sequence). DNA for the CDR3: TGTGCCAGTAGTATGGGACAGGGGAACGAGCAGTACTTC. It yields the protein CASSMGQGNEQYF.

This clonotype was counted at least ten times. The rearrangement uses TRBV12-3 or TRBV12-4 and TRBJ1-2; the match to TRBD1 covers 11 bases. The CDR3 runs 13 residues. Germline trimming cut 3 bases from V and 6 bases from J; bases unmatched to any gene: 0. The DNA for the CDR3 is TGTGCCAGCAGTTTGGGACAGGGGGATGGCTACACCTTC. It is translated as CASSLGQGDGYTF.

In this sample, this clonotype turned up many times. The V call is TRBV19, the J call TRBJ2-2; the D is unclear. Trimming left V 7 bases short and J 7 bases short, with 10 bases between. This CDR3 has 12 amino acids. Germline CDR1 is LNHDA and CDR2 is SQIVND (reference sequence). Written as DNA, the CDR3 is TGTGCCAGTAATCCCGGCCGCGGGGAGCTGTTTTTT. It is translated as CASNPGRGELFF.

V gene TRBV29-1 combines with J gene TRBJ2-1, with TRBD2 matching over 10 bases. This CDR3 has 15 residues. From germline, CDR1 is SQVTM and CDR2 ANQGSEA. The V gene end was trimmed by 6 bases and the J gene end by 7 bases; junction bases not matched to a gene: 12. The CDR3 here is CSVVSGGASLNEQFF. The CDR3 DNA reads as TGCAGCGTAGTGAGCGGGGGGGCCTCCCTTAATGAGCAGTTCTTC.

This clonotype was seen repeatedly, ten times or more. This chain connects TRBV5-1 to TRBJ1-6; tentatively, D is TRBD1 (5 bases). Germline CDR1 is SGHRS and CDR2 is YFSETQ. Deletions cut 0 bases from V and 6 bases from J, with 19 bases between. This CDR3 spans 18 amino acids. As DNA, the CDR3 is TGCGCCAGCAGCTTGGCGGAACGGAGTGACAGTTCTAATTCACCCCTCCACTTT. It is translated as CASSLAERSDSSNSPLHF.

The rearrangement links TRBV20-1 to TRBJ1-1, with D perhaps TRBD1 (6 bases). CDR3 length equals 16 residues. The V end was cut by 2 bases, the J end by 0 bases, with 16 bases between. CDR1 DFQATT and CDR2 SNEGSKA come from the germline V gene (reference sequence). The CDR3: CSARSPQDRMNTEAFF. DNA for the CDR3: TGCAGTGCTAGATCCCCGCAGGACAGAATGAACACTGAAGCTTTCTTT.

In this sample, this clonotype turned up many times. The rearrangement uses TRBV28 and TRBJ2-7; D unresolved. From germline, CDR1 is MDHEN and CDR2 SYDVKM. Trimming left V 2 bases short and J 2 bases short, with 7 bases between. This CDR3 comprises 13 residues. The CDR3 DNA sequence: TGTGCCAGCAGTTTAAAACAGACCTACGAGCAGTACTTC. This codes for CASSLKQTYEQYF.

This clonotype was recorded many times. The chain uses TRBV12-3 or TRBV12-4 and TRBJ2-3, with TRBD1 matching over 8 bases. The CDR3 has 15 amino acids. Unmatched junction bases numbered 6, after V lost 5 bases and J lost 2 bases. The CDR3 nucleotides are TGTGCCAGCAGTCTTTCGACAGGGGCCACAGATACGCAGTATTTT. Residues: CASSLSTGATDTQYF.

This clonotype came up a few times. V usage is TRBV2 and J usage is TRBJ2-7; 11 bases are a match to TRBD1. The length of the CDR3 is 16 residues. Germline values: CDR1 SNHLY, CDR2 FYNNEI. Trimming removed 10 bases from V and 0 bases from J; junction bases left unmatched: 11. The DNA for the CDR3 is TGTGCCACCTCGGGGGACAGGGGGGAGAGCTCCTACGAGCAGTACTTC. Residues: CATSGDRGESSYEQYF.

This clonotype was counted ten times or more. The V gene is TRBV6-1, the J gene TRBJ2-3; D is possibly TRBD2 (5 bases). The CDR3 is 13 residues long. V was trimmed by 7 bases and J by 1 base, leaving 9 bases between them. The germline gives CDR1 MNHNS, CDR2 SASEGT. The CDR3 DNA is TGTGCCAGCAAGGACTCTGGCACAGATACGCAGTATTTT. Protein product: CASKDSGTDTQYF.

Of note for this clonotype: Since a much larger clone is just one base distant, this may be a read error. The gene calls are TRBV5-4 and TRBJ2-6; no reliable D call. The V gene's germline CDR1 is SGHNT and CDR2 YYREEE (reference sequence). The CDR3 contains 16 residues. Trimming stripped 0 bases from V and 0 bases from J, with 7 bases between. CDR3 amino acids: CASSLGWSSGANVLTF. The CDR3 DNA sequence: TGTGCCAGCAGCTTGGGATGGAGCTCTGGGGCCAACGTCCTGACTTTC.

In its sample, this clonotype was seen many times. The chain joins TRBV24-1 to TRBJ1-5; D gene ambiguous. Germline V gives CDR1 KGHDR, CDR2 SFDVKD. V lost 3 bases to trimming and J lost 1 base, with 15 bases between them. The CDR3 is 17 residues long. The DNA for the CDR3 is TGTGCCACCAGTGATGAATTTGGATATATAAGCAATCAGCCCCAGCATTTT. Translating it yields CATSDEFGYISNQPQHF.

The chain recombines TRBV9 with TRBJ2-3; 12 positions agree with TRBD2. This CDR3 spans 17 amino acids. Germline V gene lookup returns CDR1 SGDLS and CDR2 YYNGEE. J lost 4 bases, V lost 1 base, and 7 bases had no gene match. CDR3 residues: CASSVRPSGGAADTQYF. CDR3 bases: TGTGCCAGCAGCGTAAGGCCTAGCGGGGGGGCGGCAGATACGCAGTATTTT.

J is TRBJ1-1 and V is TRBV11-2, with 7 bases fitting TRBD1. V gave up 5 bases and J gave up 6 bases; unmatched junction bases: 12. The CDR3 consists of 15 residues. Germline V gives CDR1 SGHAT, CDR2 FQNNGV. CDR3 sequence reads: CASSPRIAQGSEAFF. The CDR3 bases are TGTGCCAGCAGCCCCCGGATAGCACAGGGGTCTGAAGCTTTCTTT.

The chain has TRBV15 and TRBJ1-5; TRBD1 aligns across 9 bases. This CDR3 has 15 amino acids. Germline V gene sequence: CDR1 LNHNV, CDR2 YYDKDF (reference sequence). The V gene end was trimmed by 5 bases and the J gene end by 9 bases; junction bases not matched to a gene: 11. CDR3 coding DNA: TGTGCCACCAGCGGTGCCGGGACAGGGAGTCCGCCCCAGCATTTT. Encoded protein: CATSGAGTGSPPQHF. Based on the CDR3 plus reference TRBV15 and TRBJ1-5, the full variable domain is DAMVIQNPRYQVTQFGKPVTLSCSQTLNHNVMYWYQQKSSQAPKLLFHYYDKDFNNEADTPDNFQSRRPNTSFCFLDIRSPGLGDTAMYLCATSGAGTGSPPQHFGDGTRLSIL.

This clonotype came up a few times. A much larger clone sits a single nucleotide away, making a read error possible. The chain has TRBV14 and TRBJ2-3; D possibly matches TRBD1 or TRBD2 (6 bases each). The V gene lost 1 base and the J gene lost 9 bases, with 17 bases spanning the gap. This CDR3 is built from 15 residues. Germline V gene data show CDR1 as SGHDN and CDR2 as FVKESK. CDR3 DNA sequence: TGTGCCAGCAGCCAAGGTCTCGGGGGCCAACAAACGCAGTATTTT. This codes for CASSQGLGGQQTQYF.

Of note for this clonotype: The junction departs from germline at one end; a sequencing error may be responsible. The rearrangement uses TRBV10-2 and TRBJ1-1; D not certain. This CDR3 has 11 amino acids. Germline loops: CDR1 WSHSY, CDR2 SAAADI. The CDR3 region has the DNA TGTGCCACTCAGGACCTCACCCAAGCTTTCTTT. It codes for CATQDLTQAFF.